Described below is a single T cell receptor (beta chain) sequence and its context. In this sample, this clone turned up once. Its antigen is unknown. Base qualities are not provided; no much larger clone lies one nucleotide away. This entry belongs to a study of blood T cell repertoires in COVID-19 (dated by TCRdb to the early 2020s). For the wider study: Samples covering the acute and convalescent phases of COVID-19 were provided by collaborators in the United States, Italy and Spain. Subjects who had been exposed to COVID-19, were actively infected with it, or had recovered from it provided the deeply sampled blood TCRbeta repertoires that made up the dataset. The sample metadata nearly always contained a de-identified subject ID, COVID-19 status, age in years and sex. Samples came from the ongoing ImmuneRACE study (first 160 participants) plus 1,254 subjects from 6 global collaborators. The repertoires were made available in a free public database intended to serve as a resource for research on the immune response to SARS-CoV-2. Where available, HLA class I and class II types were taken from metadata supplied by the sample provider and were not determined by assay-based typing. The prospective study material was composed of cDNA or gDNA derived from T cells, B-cell-depleted T cells, or PBMCs. What the work shows at the level of the full study, not this receptor alone: Clinical and demographic metadata were provided uncurated, with the amount varying by source and participant.

TCRbeta CDR3 regions were amplified from genomic DNA using the immunoSEQ Assay, a bias-controlled multiplex PCR. As for how the authors treated the data: The number of nucleated cells in each sample was estimated from the amplification of reference gene primers within the assay. To quantify the absolute abundance of each unique TCRbeta CDR3 rearrangement, sequence reads were collapsed and filtered. Productive Simpson clonality was computed per sample as the square root of Simpson's diversity index over productive rearrangements. The table comes from immuneACCESS by way of TCRdb, which keeps in-frame sequences with V and J called. Part of the clones is missing from these tables; in studies checked, under half for an unresolved V gene and the rest for unknown reasons. V and J calls and clone size are those listed in that table; D and trimming were worked out from the DNA. The sample table holds roughly 140,000 clones, of which approximately 81% were seen once. Together, the top ten hold 7% to 10% of the sample.

Each collaborating institution followed its own protocols to collect whole blood in K2EDTA tubes. Collaborator samples were shipped for TCRbeta analysis as frozen whole blood, isolated PBMCs, or DNA extracted from either sample type. The material sequenced was peripheral blood. The source of this sequence is a human donor in a cohort sampled during active COVID-19.

The DNA is as follows: TGTGCCAGCACAGGGAGGGCCTACAATGAGCAGTTCTTC. This sequence encodes CASTGRAYNEQFF. The chain links TRBV13 with TRBJ2-1; TRBD2 aligns with 7 central bases. According to the germline V gene (reference sequence), CDR1 reads PRHDT and CDR2 reads FYEKMQ. Spanning cysteine to phenylalanine, the CDR3 consists of 13 amino acids. The entry retains the CDR3 DNA only, 39 bases that are in frame from base 1. Unmatched junction bases come to 2, with V trimmed by 7 bases and J by 2 bases.